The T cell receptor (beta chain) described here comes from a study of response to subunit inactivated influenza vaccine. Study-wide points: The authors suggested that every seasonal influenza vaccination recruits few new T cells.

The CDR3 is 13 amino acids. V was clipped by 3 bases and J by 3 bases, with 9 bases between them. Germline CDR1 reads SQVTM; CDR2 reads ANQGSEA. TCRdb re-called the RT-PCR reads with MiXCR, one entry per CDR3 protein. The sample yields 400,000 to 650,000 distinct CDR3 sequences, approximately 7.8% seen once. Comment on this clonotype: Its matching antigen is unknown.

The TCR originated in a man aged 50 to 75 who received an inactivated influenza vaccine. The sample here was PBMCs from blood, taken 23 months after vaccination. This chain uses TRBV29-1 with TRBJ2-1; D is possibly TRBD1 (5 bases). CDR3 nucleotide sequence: TGCAGCGTTGACCCTAGGGGCTACAATGAGCAGTTCTTC. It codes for CSVDPRGYNEQFF.